These 9 T cell receptor beta chains came from one sample sequenced in a study of shared clonotypes between healthy human individuals. CD8 cells classed as naive were CD45RO-negative and positively selected for CCR7, excluding terminally differentiated effector memory CD45RA+ cells. Sequencing used immunoSEQ multiplex PCR; TCRdb keeps in-frame clones, though not all of them. The repertoire has about 550,000 clones, around 95% of them found once; the top ten carry approximately 0.1%. The sequencing sample was made of naive CD8+ T cells sorted from blood. These receptors all come from a woman in her twenties or thirties in good health.

This clone showed up just once. The chain is built from TRBV7-3 and TRBJ2-1; possibly TRBD1 or TRBD2 for D (5 bases each). V dropped 5 bases and J dropped 8 bases, with 13 bases sitting between them. The CDR3 is 13 residues long. In germline, CDR1 is SGHTA, CDR2 FQGTGA. The DNA of the CDR3 is TGTGCCAGCAGCGTTACCGTGGGGGATGAGCAGTTCTTC. Residues: CASSVTVGDEQFF.

V is TRBV4-1 and J is TRBJ1-2, with D unresolved. Germline V gene data show CDR1 as MGHRA and CDR2 as YSYEKL. Trimming shortened V by 8 bases and J by 1 base, and 14 bases separated the two germline ends. The CDR3 runs to 14 residues. The CDR3 DNA follows: TGCGCCAGCGGGTTTCGGGGAGTTAACTATGGCTACACCTTC. Translated: CASGFRGVNYGYTF.

The chain joins TRBV7-7 to TRBJ2-1, with D perhaps TRBD2 (5 bases). Germline CDR1 and CDR2: SSHAT and FNYEAQ (reference sequence). CDR3 size: 17 residues. Trimming took 2 bases from V and 2 from J, leaving 16 bases between them. The CDR3, as DNA: TGTGCCAGCAGCTTAAATGTTGCGGGCTCCCCCTACAATGAGCAGTTCTTC. This translates into CASSLNVAGSPYNEQFF. The entire variable domain, with the rest obtained from reference TRBV7-7 and TRBJ2-1, is as follows: GAGVSQSPRYKVTKRGQDVTLRCDPISSHATLYWYQQALGQGPEFLTYFNYEAQPDKSGLPSDRFSAERPEGSISTLTIQRTEQRDSAMYRCASSLNVAGSPYNEQFFGPGTRLTVL.

The CDR3 loop is CAVLQVTGELFF. DNA of the CDR3: TGCGCCGTCCTACAGGTCACCGGGGAGCTGTTTTTT. The genes are TRBV23-1 and TRBJ2-2; possible D gene TRBD1, 5 bases. TRBV23-1 is treated as an ORF (open reading frame) with a function not yet certain. The CDR3 sequence is 12 residues long. Trimming left V 11 bases short and J 4 bases short, with 11 bases between.

The chain employs TRBV6-1 and TRBJ1-3; D unresolved. The V end was cut by 2 bases, the J end by 5 bases, with 16 bases between. The CDR3 has 16 residues. The germline V gene has CDR1 MNHNS and CDR2 SASEGT. The chain's CDR3 is CASSETRRGSRNTIYF. The CDR3 region has the DNA TGTGCCAGCAGTGAAACGCGGCGAGGGTCGCGAAACACCATATATTTT.

The chain is built from TRBV19 and TRBJ2-2; 9 bases fit TRBD1. CDR3 length: 16 amino acids. With V trimmed by 4 bases and J by 5 bases, 8 bases remained unmatched. Per germline, CDR1 LNHDA and CDR2 SQIVND (reference sequence). This CDR3 is CASSTDRGLGTGELFF. CDR3 bases: TGTGCCAGTAGTACGGACAGGGGACTGGGGACCGGGGAGCTGTTTTTT.

This rearrangement joins TRBV19 to TRBJ1-2; no reliable D call. This CDR3 has 13 amino acids. Germline V gene lookup returns CDR1 LNHDA and CDR2 SQIVND (reference sequence). V shed 7 bases and J shed 6 bases, with 15 bases lying between them. The CDR3 loop reads CASIGQAANGYTF. CDR3 nucleotides: TGTGCCAGTATAGGCCAGGCCGCAAATGGCTACACCTTC.

DNA of the CDR3: TGTGCCAGCAGTTCCAGGCTCGACAGGGCCCGAACCTACGAGCAGTACTTC. It specifies CASSSRLDRARTYEQYF. The V and J genes are TRBV27 and TRBJ2-7; TRBD1 matches 7 bases. The CDR3 spans 17 residues. Germline lookup yields CDR1 MNHEY and CDR2 SMNVEV (reference sequence). V shed 4 bases and J 2 bases; nucleotides not matched to a gene: 14.

The chain uses TRBV19 and TRBJ2-7; 11 nucleotides agree with TRBD2. Trimming cost V 9 bases and J 3 bases; bases outside gene matches: 4. The CDR3 totals 13 residues. Germline-derived CDR1 and CDR2 are LNHDA and SQIVND (reference sequence). CDR3 region: CASKLAGGYEQYF. The CDR3 DNA reads as TGTGCCAGCAAGCTAGCGGGAGGCTACGAGCAGTACTTC.